The 25 T cell receptor beta chains below come from one sample, sequenced in a study of blood T cell repertoires in COVID-19. Data came from immunoSEQ multiplex PCR; TCRdb stores just in-frame clones and leaves some out. The profile covers approximately 250,000 clones, with less than 90% appearing a single time and 1.5% taken by the ten largest. Sequences were obtained from peripheral blood. These receptors all stem from a woman between 35 and 50 years old who had recovered from COVID-19.

This clone was counted ten times or more. CDR3 loop: CASSFSNSYEQYF. The CDR3 nucleotides read TGTGCCAGCAGTTTTTCTAACTCCTACGAGCAGTACTTC. V is TRBV12-3 or TRBV12-4 and J is TRBJ2-7; D not certain. The CDR3 runs to 13 residues. V was clipped by 3 bases and J by 0 bases, with 6 bases between them.

The V gene is TRBV30, the J gene TRBJ1-6; 7 bases map to TRBD1. The CDR3 consists of 13 residues. After removal of 3 bases from V and 9 bases from J, the junction contained 5 bases not matched to a gene. Per the germline V gene, CDR1 is GTSNPN and CDR2 is SVGIG (reference sequence). The CDR3 nucleotides are TGTGCCTGGAGCCCAGGGGGTCCTTCACCCCTCCACTTT. Protein sequence: CAWSPGGPSPLHF.

The chain couples TRBV11-3 to TRBJ1-3, with D perhaps matching TRBD1 (5 bases). Germline CDR1 reads SGHNT; CDR2 reads YENEEA. The CDR3 runs 16 residues. The V end lost 7 bases, the J end lost 0 bases, and 16 bases lay between the germline ends. The CDR3 here is CASKPRGTNSGNTIYF. The DNA of the CDR3 is TGTGCCAGCAAGCCTCGGGGGACCAACTCTGGAAACACCATATATTTT.

The chain links TRBV19 to TRBJ1-5; D uncertain. The CDR3 consists of 14 residues. The germline CDR1 and CDR2 sequences are LNHDA and SQIVND (reference sequence). V was trimmed by 5 bases and J by 7 bases, leaving 15 bases between them. The CDR3: CASSFLGSGQPQHF. The CDR3, as DNA: TGTGCCAGTAGTTTCTTAGGGTCGGGACAGCCCCAGCATTTT.

The V gene is TRBV25-1, the J gene TRBJ1-1; possibly TRBD1 for D (6 bases). This CDR3 spans 14 amino acids. Deletions cut 3 bases from V and 4 bases from J, with 12 bases between. Germline CDR1 MGHDK, CDR2 SYGVNS. CDR3 loop: CASSEGTLSTEAFF. The CDR3 DNA reads TGTGCCAGCAGTGAGGGGACATTGAGCACTGAAGCTTTCTTT. Complete variable domain (other parts from reference TRBV25-1 and TRBJ1-1): EADIYQTPRYLVIGTGKKITLECSQTMGHDKMYWYQQDPGMELHLIHYSYGVNSTEKGDLSSESTVSRIRTEHFPLTLESARPSHTSQYLCASSEGTLSTEAFFGQGTRLTVV.

The chain carries TRBV28 and TRBJ1-2; the D gene is possibly TRBD1 (6 bases). CDR1 is MDHEN, CDR2 SYDVKM, per germline. The CDR3 is 13 amino acids. The V end was cut by 4 bases, the J end by 8 bases, with 14 bases between. CDR3 coding DNA: TGTGCCAGCAGTTCCCGGGGGGCGGACGGCTACACCTTC. Translated: CASSSRGADGYTF.

The chain carries TRBV14 and TRBJ1-5, with D possibly TRBD1 on 5 matching bases. Per germline, CDR1 SGHDN and CDR2 FVKESK. CDR3 length: 12 residues. Between the trimmed V and J ends, which lost 4 bases and 11 bases, there was a span of 12 bases. In nucleotides, the CDR3 is TGTGCCAGCAGCCTAAAAGGAGGGGCCCAGCATTTT. It is translated as CASSLKGGAQHF.

The chain couples TRBV7-2 to TRBJ2-1; TRBD2 matches 8 bases. This CDR3 has 16 amino acids. The junction had 8 bases not matched to a gene; V was cut back by 5 bases and J by 2 bases. Germline CDR1 and CDR2: SGHTA and FQGNSA. CDR3 sequence reads: CASSIQSGGAYNEQFF. CDR3 bases: TGTGCCAGCAGCATCCAAAGCGGGGGAGCCTACAATGAGCAGTTCTTC.

V and J are TRBV7-9 and TRBJ2-7; 9 nucleotides line up with TRBD1. The CDR3 is 17 amino acids. Germline V lookup: CDR1 SEHNR, CDR2 FQNEAQ (reference sequence). Germline trimming cut 5 bases from V and 1 base from J; bases unmatched to any gene: 12. This CDR3 is CASSAGQGRGTSYEQYF. The CDR3 DNA is TGTGCCAGCAGCGCGGGACAGGGAAGGGGGACATCCTACGAGCAGTACTTC.

The V gene is TRBV5-1, the J gene TRBJ2-7; 13 bases are shared with TRBD2. CDR1 and CDR2 from the germline V gene are SGHRS and YFSETQ. CDR3 length equals 16 residues. The junction had 5 bases not matched to a gene; V was cut back by 3 bases and J by 2 bases. The CDR3 DNA is TGCGCCAGCAGCTCTGTAACTAGCGGGGGGGCCTACGAGCAGTACTTC. This sequence encodes CASSSVTSGGAYEQYF.

The chain carries TRBV15 and TRBJ2-7; 13 bases match TRBD2. The length of the CDR3 is 16 residues. Germline assignment: CDR1 LNHNV and CDR2 YYDKDF (reference sequence). Unmatched junction bases numbered 6, after V lost 3 bases and J lost 4 bases. The CDR3 sequence: CATSRGGTSGVYEQYF. CDR3 DNA sequence: TGTGCCACCAGCAGGGGGGGGACTAGCGGGGTATACGAGCAGTACTTC.

The chain employs TRBV30 and TRBJ1-4, with D unresolved. CDR1 and CDR2 (germline): GTSNPN, SVGIG (reference sequence). Trimming cost V 0 bases and J 1 base, with 12 bases left between them. The CDR3 spans 16 residues. In DNA, the CDR3 is TGTGCCTGGAGTGTAGCGTTTGGGAGAACTAATGAAAAACTGTTTTTT. It encodes CAWSVAFGRTNEKLFF.

In this sample, this clone turned up a few times. The rearrangement links TRBV4-2 to TRBJ1-1; TRBD1 aligns across 9 bases. CDR1 and CDR2 (germline): LGHNA, YNFKEQ. Unmatched junction bases numbered 3, after V lost 4 bases and J lost 3 bases. This CDR3 comprises 14 residues. The DNA for the CDR3 is TGTGCCAGCAGCCGGGGGGACAGGGACACTGAAGCTTTCTTT. Protein: CASSRGDRDTEAFF.

The rearrangement joins TRBV7-9 to TRBJ2-2; unclear D gene. Germline CDR1 is SEHNR and CDR2 is FQNEAQ (reference sequence). V was shortened by 7 bases and J by 5 bases, with 5 bases between the two germline ends. The CDR3 is 11 residues long. The CDR3 region has the DNA TGTGCCAGCAAGAGTACCGGGGAGCTGTTTTTT. It yields the protein CASKSTGELFF.

V gene TRBV11-1 combines with J gene TRBJ2-7; 7 bases align to TRBD1. Germline V CDR1 and CDR2: SGHAT, FQDESV (reference sequence). The CDR3 extends over 15 amino acids. V gave up 1 base and J gave up 4 bases; unmatched junction bases: 7. CDR3 sequence: CASSLVTGRNYEQYF. DNA of the CDR3: TGTGCCAGCAGCTTAGTGACAGGGAGAAATTACGAGCAGTACTTC.

This chain connects TRBV7-9 to TRBJ1-1; D may be TRBD1 (5 bases). The ends were cut back, 10 bases at V and 0 bases at J, with 21 bases in the middle. The germline V gene encodes CDR1 SEHNR and CDR2 FQNEAQ (reference sequence). CDR3 length: 16 residues. In DNA form, the CDR3 reads TGTGCCACCACCTGGGGCGGGGGAGACATGAACACTGAAGCTTTCTTT. Residues: CATTWGGGDMNTEAFF. Looking up the rest from reference TRBV7-9 and TRBJ1-1 gives the full variable domain: DTGVSQNPRHKITKRGQNVTFRCDPISEHNRLYWYRQTLGQGPEFLTYFQNEAQLEKSRLLSDRFSAERPKGSFSTLEIQRTEQGDSAMYLCATTWGGGDMNTEAFFGQGTRLTVV.

CDR3 DNA sequence: TGTGCCAGCAGCCGAGGGAGTACTGAAGCTTTCTTT. Translating gives CASSRGSTEAFF. The rearrangement links TRBV7-8 to TRBJ1-1; D is unclear. The CDR3 contains 12 residues. Deletions cut 5 bases from V and 5 bases from J, with 9 bases between. Germline CDR1 is SGHVS and CDR2 is FQNEAQ.

The rearrangement links TRBV28 to TRBJ1-2, with 8 bases that match TRBD1. CDR3 size: 18 residues. CDR1 is MDHEN and CDR2 is SYDVKM in the germline V gene. V dropped 5 bases and J dropped 8; count of bases not matched to a gene: 22. The CDR3 spells CASSLYKDRGRAVRGYTF. CDR3 DNA: TGTGCCAGCAGTCTTTACAAAGACAGGGGCCGCGCGGTTAGAGGCTACACCTTC.

This sequence joins TRBV9 and TRBJ1-2, with D unclear. Per germline, CDR1 SGDLS and CDR2 YYNGEE. There are 13 residues in the CDR3. V shed 4 bases and J shed 4 bases, with 11 bases lying between them. The CDR3 here is CASSLSVLYGYTF. The CDR3 bases are TGTGCCAGCAGCCTCAGCGTACTCTATGGCTACACCTTC.

This clone has just one count. V gene TRBV6-1 combines with J gene TRBJ1-3; D is perhaps TRBD1 (5 bases). Germline assignment: CDR1 MNHNS and CDR2 SASEGT. This CDR3 has 14 amino acids. The V end was cut by 2 bases, the J end by 3 bases, with 8 bases between. The CDR3 DNA reads TGTGCCAGCAGTGAACGGGGGAATGGAAACACCATATATTTT. It is translated as CASSERGNGNTIYF.

This clone was detected a few times. The chain carries TRBV19 and TRBJ1-3; weak D call: TRBD1 (6 bases). V was shortened by 3 bases and J by 8 bases, with 17 bases between the two germline ends. Germline V lookup: CDR1 LNHDA, CDR2 SQIVND (reference sequence). The CDR3 runs 15 residues. CDR3 amino acids: CASSIGAGDSDTIYF. The DNA for the CDR3 is TGTGCCAGTAGTATCGGAGCAGGGGATTCGGACACCATATATTTT.

The rearrangement uses TRBV5-4 and TRBJ1-1, with D tentatively TRBD1 (5 bases). Between the trimmed V and J ends, which lost 8 bases and 11 bases, there was a span of 22 bases. The CDR3 is 13 amino acids. CDR1 and CDR2 (germline): SGHNT, YYREEE (reference sequence). The CDR3 is CASQKQGVQDAFF. In DNA, the CDR3 is TGTGCCAGTCAGAAACAAGGGGTCCAGGACGCTTTCTTT.

The chain's CDR3 is CASSGDLGDEQFF. In nucleotides, the CDR3 is TGTGCCAGCAGTGGGGACTTAGGGGATGAGCAGTTCTTC. The chain is built from TRBV2 and TRBJ2-1; D perhaps matches TRBD2 (6 bases). Deletions cut 4 bases from V and 8 bases from J, with 12 bases between. CDR1 and CDR2 (germline): SNHLY, FYNNEI. The CDR3 runs to 13 residues.

The chain carries TRBV2 and TRBJ2-6; TRBD1 matches at 8 bases. Unmatched junction bases numbered 5, after V lost 7 bases and J lost 3 bases. The CDR3 is 15 residues long. The germline V gene encodes CDR1 SNHLY and CDR2 FYNNEI. The CDR3 DNA sequence: TGTGCCAGCAAAACGACAGGGGTTGGGGCCAACGTCCTGACTTTC. Amino acids: CASKTTGVGANVLTF.

This clone was detected only once. V usage is TRBV7-9 and J usage is TRBJ1-5, with unresolved D. The V end lost 2 bases, the J end lost 7 bases, and 15 bases lay between the germline ends. This CDR3 has 15 amino acids. CDR1 SEHNR and CDR2 FQNEAQ come from the germline V gene (reference sequence). CDR3 loop: CASSLNYGNGQPQHF. The CDR3 DNA follows: TGTGCCAGCAGCTTAAACTACGGAAACGGACAGCCCCAGCATTTT.